One and the same sample provided the 30 T cell receptor beta chains below, sequenced in a study of T-cell reconstitution after alpha-beta-depleted transplantation in children. During its preparation, the TCRbeta library received unique molecular identifiers. A single record per CDR3 protein comes from TCRdb applying MiXCR to the PCR reads. This table has 260,000 or so distinct CDR3 sequences, approximately 12% appearing once. Sequenced here: PBMCs from the stem cell graft donor, sampled from the stem cell graft. These receptors all come from a human donor who donated a stem cell graft to a child with acute lymphoblastic leukemia.

As regards this clonotype: Just one base apart from a much larger clone, this may be a read error. In DNA, the CDR3 is TGCAGTGCTAGGCCACTAGCAGCCAGCTGCTACGAGCAGTACTTC. Encoded protein: CSARPLAASCYEQYF. V usage is TRBV20-1 and J usage is TRBJ2-7; maybe TRBD2 (6 bases). The germline V gene has CDR1 DFQATT and CDR2 SNEGSKA (reference sequence). V shed 3 bases and J shed 3 bases, with 18 bases lying between them. This CDR3 region has 15 residues.

This clonotype was seen many times. The V gene is TRBV10-3, the J gene TRBJ1-2, with 7 bases that match TRBD1. Germline V CDR1 and CDR2: ENHRY, SYGVKD. V gave up 0 bases and J gave up 6 bases; unmatched junction bases: 7. The CDR3 totals 15 residues. The CDR3 DNA reads as TGTGCCATCAGTGAGTCTATAGGACAGGAGAATGGCTACACCTTC. It encodes CAISESIGQENGYTF.

This clonotype was found many times. J is TRBJ1-2 and V is TRBV5-1; TRBD1 matches at 7 bases. With V trimmed by 0 bases and J by 3 bases, 5 bases remained unmatched. This CDR3 is 15 amino acids long. Per the germline V gene, CDR1 is SGHRS and CDR2 is YFSETQ. This chain's CDR3 is CASSLETGAYYGYTF. DNA of the CDR3: TGCGCCAGCAGCTTGGAAACAGGGGCCTACTATGGCTACACCTTC.

This clonotype was detected ten times or more. The V and J genes are TRBV28 and TRBJ2-2; D gene uncertain. The CDR3 extends over 15 amino acids. The germline CDR1 and CDR2 sequences are MDHEN and SYDVKM. V lost 5 bases and J lost 10, with 20 bases in between. The chain's CDR3 is CASSQLEDLPVELFF. CDR3 coding DNA: TGTGCCAGCAGTCAACTCGAGGACCTCCCAGTGGAGCTGTTTTTT. Based on the CDR3 plus reference TRBV28 and TRBJ2-2, the full variable domain is DVKVTQSSRYLVKRTGEKVFLECVQDMDHENMFWYRQDPGLGLRLIYFSYDVKMKEKGDIPEGYSVSREKKERFSLILESASTNQTSMYLCASSQLEDLPVELFFGEGSRLTVL.

Turning to this clonotype: This may be a read error: a much more frequent sequence differs by one nucleotide. The chain carries TRBV5-6 and TRBJ1-1; D may be TRBD1 (5 bases). The V end was cut by 3 bases, the J end by 11 bases, with 23 bases between. The CDR3 length is 15 residues. Per the germline V gene, CDR1 is SGHDT and CDR2 is YYEEEE. In nucleotides, the CDR3 is TGTGCCAGCAGCTCCTGGGGGTCGTCGGGCTCCCGGGCTTTCTTT. Translated, it gives CASSSWGSSGSRAFF. Based on the CDR3 plus reference TRBV5-6 and TRBJ1-1, the full variable domain is DAGVTQSPTHLIKTRGQQVTLRCSPKSGHDTVSWYQQALGQGPQFIFQYYEEEERQRGNFPDRFSGHQFPNYSSELNVNALLLGDSALYLCASSSWGSSGSRAFFGQGTRLTVV.

This clonotype was seen at least ten times. The chain combines TRBV19 with TRBJ2-1, with D possibly being TRBD2 (5 bases). CDR1 and CDR2 (germline): LNHDA, SQIVND (reference sequence). The CDR3 extends over 13 amino acids. V was trimmed by 4 bases and J by 6 bases, leaving 10 bases between them. CDR3 sequence (DNA): TGTGCCAGTAGTAGCAAGGCGGGCAATGAGCAGTTCTTC. This encodes CASSSKAGNEQFF.

To note about this clonotype: A much larger clone lies one base from this, so it may be a read error. The chain uses TRBV6-5 and TRBJ2-6; D may be TRBD1 (6 bases). Germline V gene lookup returns CDR1 MNHEY and CDR2 SVGAGI. The CDR3 sequence is 16 residues long. The CDR3, as DNA: TGTGCCAGCAGTTACGACGGACAGTCTGGGGCCAACGGCCTGACTTTC. This codes for CASSYDGQSGANGLTF.

The rearrangement uses TRBV11-1 and TRBJ2-1, with D unresolved. Per the germline V gene, CDR1 is SGHAT and CDR2 is FQDESV (reference sequence). The CDR3 totals 18 residues. V lost 5 bases and J 2 bases, leaving 22 bases between the germline ends. The CDR3 bases are TGTGCCAGCAGCAGTTCGAGAACTGGCGATAGAACCTACAATGAGCAGTTCTTC. It is translated as CASSSSRTGDRTYNEQFF.

At least ten counts were recorded for this clonotype. The chain is built from TRBV29-1 and TRBJ1-1, with D unclear. CDR3 length: 17 amino acids. Trimming cost V 3 bases and J 2 bases, with 22 bases left between them. Germline V lookup: CDR1 SQVTM, CDR2 ANQGSEA. The CDR3 DNA sequence: TGCAGCGTTGATGGCGGACTCCCGAGATCTTCCAACACTGAAGCTTTCTTT. This sequence encodes CSVDGGLPRSSNTEAFF.

At least ten counts were recorded for this clonotype. This chain uses TRBV11-1 with TRBJ2-5, with D perhaps matching TRBD2 (6 bases). The CDR3 is 21 amino acids. Trimming took off 4 bases at V and 6 bases at J, with 36 bases between the two ends. The germline V gene encodes CDR1 SGHAT and CDR2 FQDESV (reference sequence). CDR3 sequence: CASSSSNGEQTTSKRVQTQYF. The DNA for the CDR3 is TGTGCCAGCAGCTCTAGTAATGGGGAACAGACAACTAGCAAGCGGGTCCAGACCCAGTACTTC.

This clonotype has a count of ten or more. V gene TRBV5-1 combines with J gene TRBJ2-3, with 13 nucleotides matching TRBD2. With 3 bases clipped from V and 0 bases from J, the junction kept 7 bases outside the gene matches. In germline, CDR1 is SGHRS, CDR2 YFSETQ. The CDR3 covers 18 residues. The CDR3 DNA sequence: TGCGCCAGCAGCTCAGGACTAGCGGGGGAGAAAAGCACAGATACGCAGTATTTT. Its protein product is CASSSGLAGEKSTDTQYF.

This clonotype was counted many times. The chain joins TRBV20-1 to TRBJ1-2; D gene unclear. Trimming removed 3 bases from V and 12 bases from J, with 8 bases in between. The CDR3 has 9 residues. CDR1 is DFQATT and CDR2 is SNEGSKA in the germline V gene (reference sequence). Here the CDR3 DNA reads TGCAGTGCTAGCCGTCCCGACACCTTC. It translates to CSASRPDTF.

Ten or more counts support this clonotype. The rearrangement uses TRBV12-3 or TRBV12-4 and TRBJ2-7; D is unclear. Trimming left V 6 bases short and J 2 bases short, with 8 bases between. The CDR3 has 12 residues. The CDR3 DNA sequence: TGTGCCAGCAGATTGATGACCTACGAGCAGTACTTC. Protein product: CASRLMTYEQYF.

At least ten counts were recorded for this clonotype. The chain couples TRBV7-3 to TRBJ2-3, with D possibly TRBD2 on 7 matching bases. The V end was cut by 5 bases, the J end by 3 bases, with 15 bases between. CDR1 and CDR2 (germline): SGHTA, FQGTGA. The CDR3 spans 15 residues. CDR3 DNA sequence: TGTGCCAGCAGCCAAAGGGGGGGGGCTACAGATACGCAGTATTTT. Its translation: CASSQRGGATDTQYF. The entire variable domain, with the rest obtained from reference TRBV7-3 and TRBJ2-3, is as follows: GAGVSQTPSNKVTEKGKYVELRCDPISGHTALYWYRQSLGQGPEFLIYFQGTGAADDSGLPNDRFFAVRPEGSVSTLKIQRTERGDSAVYLCASSQRGGATDTQYFGPGTRLTVL.

The rearrangement links TRBV19 to TRBJ1-2; D unclear. Germline CDR1 LNHDA, CDR2 SQIVND (reference sequence). Trimming shortened V by 3 bases and J by 8 bases, and 7 bases separated the two germline ends. The CDR3 length is 11 residues. This CDR3 is CASSIFGGYTF. The CDR3, as DNA: TGTGCCAGTAGTATCTTCGGAGGCTACACCTTC.

The rearrangement joins TRBV6-5 to TRBJ1-5, with a possible D match to TRBD1 (5 bases). The ends were cut back, 7 bases at V and 9 bases at J, with 16 bases in the middle. Germline CDR1 reads MNHEY; CDR2 reads SVGAGI. The CDR3 has 13 residues. The CDR3 nucleotides are TGTGCCAGCACCCCGGGGGGATTTGGGCCCCAGCATTTT. This encodes CASTPGGFGPQHF.

This clonotype was recorded at least ten times. The chain employs TRBV12-3 or TRBV12-4 and TRBJ2-7, with 7 bases matching TRBD1. The ends lost 6 bases at V and 3 bases at J; junction bases unmatched: 8. CDR3 length: 14 residues. This chain's CDR3 is CASSRPGQNYEQYF. The CDR3 DNA reads TGTGCCAGCAGCAGACCGGGACAGAACTACGAGCAGTACTTC.

This clonotype was picked up many times. J is TRBJ2-7 and V is TRBV27, with TRBD1 matching over 8 bases. This CDR3 is 15 amino acids long. The germline V gene encodes CDR1 MNHEY and CDR2 SMNVEV (reference sequence). The trim removed 6 bases at V and 4 bases at J, leaving 11 bases unmatched. CDR3 sequence: CASSGPGQEGYEQYF. DNA of the CDR3: TGTGCCAGCAGCGGTCCGGGACAGGAAGGATACGAGCAGTACTTC.

This clonotype has a count of ten or more. The CDR3 sequence is CASSENRVTNYGYTF. The CDR3 DNA is TGTGCCAGCAGCGAAAACAGGGTAACTAACTATGGCTACACCTTC. The V call is TRBV5-5, the J call TRBJ1-2; maybe TRBD1 (6 bases). CDR1 is SGHKS, CDR2 YYEKEE, per germline (reference sequence). V was trimmed by 4 bases and J by 0 bases, leaving 13 bases between them. The length of the CDR3 is 15 residues.

The chain joins TRBV5-6 to TRBJ2-5, with D tentatively TRBD1 or TRBD2 (6 bases each). V was shortened by 4 bases and J by 1 base, with 11 bases between the two germline ends. The length of the CDR3 is 14 residues. The germline gives CDR1 SGHDT, CDR2 YYEEEE. DNA of the CDR3: TGTGCCAGCAGCGGCGGGACAACCCAAGAGACCCAGTACTTC. Protein sequence: CASSGGTTQETQYF.

This clonotype came up many times. The rearrangement links TRBV7-3 to TRBJ1-1, with D maybe TRBD1 (6 bases). Germline CDR1 reads SGHTA; CDR2 reads FQGTGA. The CDR3 extends over 15 amino acids. V lost 5 bases and J lost 4, with 17 bases in between. For the CDR3, the DNA is TGTGCCAGCAGCCCCCGACCGGGGGCCATCACTGAAGCTTTCTTT. It yields the protein CASSPRPGAITEAFF.

This clonotype was seen more than once but under ten times. The chain recombines TRBV7-8 with TRBJ2-4; D perhaps matches TRBD2 (7 bases). The ends were cut back, 2 bases at V and 1 base at J, with 12 bases in the middle. Germline V gene lookup returns CDR1 SGHVS and CDR2 FQNEAQ. The CDR3 runs to 16 residues. The CDR3 loop reads CASSLTWGGAKNIQYF. The CDR3 region has the DNA TGTGCCAGCAGCTTAACTTGGGGGGGCGCCAAAAACATTCAGTACTTC.

There are many counts of this clonotype. The chain combines TRBV25-1 with TRBJ1-6; possibly TRBD1 for D (6 bases). This CDR3 contains 15 residues. Germline CDR1 reads MGHDK; CDR2 reads SYGVNS. V was shortened by 3 bases and J by 8 bases, with 14 bases between the two germline ends. CDR3 nucleotides: TGTGCCAGCAGTGAGGAGGGGGGATTGGATTCACCCCTCCACTTT. This translates into CASSEEGGLDSPLHF.

This clonotype came up many times. The V call is TRBV29-1, the J call TRBJ2-3, with 7 bases matching TRBD2. The germline V gene has CDR1 SQVTM and CDR2 ANQGSEA. The CDR3 runs 14 residues. The J segment lost 5 bases and the V segment lost 3 bases, leaving 8 bases of the junction unmatched. This CDR3 is CSVEGGLSRDTQYF. CDR3 DNA sequence: TGCAGCGTTGAGGGAGGGCTCAGTAGAGATACGCAGTATTTT.

This clonotype was observed many times. This chain links TRBV5-1 with TRBJ2-7; D gene uncertain. The CDR3 contains 14 residues. Germline V gives CDR1 SGHRS, CDR2 YFSETQ. V lost 3 bases, J lost 0 bases, and 10 bases lay in between. Here the CDR3 DNA reads TGCGCCAGCAGCTGGACCGGAAGCTCCTACGAGCAGTACTTC. Residues: CASSWTGSSYEQYF.

This clonotype was detected ten times or more. This chain joins TRBV5-1 and TRBJ1-1; 7 positions agree with TRBD1. The CDR3 has 14 amino acids. Looked up from germline, CDR1 is SGHRS and CDR2 is YFSETQ. V dropped 4 bases and J dropped 7; count of bases not matched to a gene: 10. CDR3 protein: CASSPDRSQGEAFF. The CDR3 nucleotides are TGCGCCAGCAGCCCGGACAGGAGTCAGGGTGAAGCTTTCTTT.

There are many counts of this clonotype. This chain joins TRBV7-2 and TRBJ2-7; the D is unclear. This CDR3 has 11 amino acids. Germline V lookup: CDR1 SGHTA, CDR2 FQGNSA. With 4 bases removed from V and 7 bases from J, the gap between germline ends came to 8 bases. The CDR3 DNA follows: TGTGCCAGCAGCTCATTGGAGGAGCAGTACTTC. Its translation: CASSSLEEQYF.

This clonotype was recorded at least ten times. V is TRBV3-1 and J is TRBJ1-1, with no clear D. Germline V gives CDR1 LGHDT, CDR2 YNNKEL (reference sequence). CDR3 length equals 14 residues. Trimming removed 2 bases at V and 0 bases at J, with 7 bases between. The CDR3 region has the DNA TGTGCCAGCAGCCAACGGGGTGTGAACACTGAAGCTTTCTTT. This gives the protein CASSQRGVNTEAFF.

This clonotype was seen more than once but under ten times. DNA of the CDR3: TGTGCCAGCAGCCTAGGACTAGCGGGAGATGGTGGGGCCAACGTCCTGACTTTC. This translates into CASSLGLAGDGGANVLTF. V gene TRBV4-2 combines with J gene TRBJ2-6, with TRBD2 matching 13 bases. Looked up from germline, CDR1 is LGHNA and CDR2 is YNFKEQ. The CDR3 loop spans 18 amino acids. Trimming removed 4 bases from V and 3 bases from J; junction bases left unmatched: 6.

This clonotype has a count of ten or more. The CDR3 reads CSARDRRKSTDTQYF. In nucleotides, the CDR3 is TGCAGTGCTAGAGATCGGCGGAAAAGCACAGATACGCAGTATTTT. This rearrangement joins TRBV20-1 to TRBJ2-3; D gene unclear. The CDR3 sequence is 15 residues long. The ends were cut back, 0 bases at V and 0 bases at J, with 10 bases in the middle. CDR1 DFQATT and CDR2 SNEGSKA come from the germline V gene (reference sequence).